Listed below are T cell receptor beta chains from one sample, sequenced in a study of untreated major depressive disorder. Assay used: immunoSEQ multiplex PCR; TCRdb lists only in-frame clones, some missing. The sample yields 20,000 or so clones, more than 70% seen once. The sequenced sample consisted of CD4+ T cells from PBMCs. The receptors here all came from a woman aged 25 to 39 in good health. The CDR3 runs from the conserved cysteine through the conserved F or W. A D gene is named only where the DNA matches it firmly. Clone sizes are given selectively: once, few, many, or a class where the clone is expanded.

TRBJ1-2	TRBV7-2	TRBD1	once	TGTGCCAGCAGCAGGGACAGGGGATTGGAGTTTTATGGCTACACCTTC	CASSRDRGLEFYGYTF
TRBJ1-2	TRBV4-1	-	-	TGCGCCAGCAGCCAAATCTTCGAAGCTAACTATGGCTACACCTTC	CASSQIFEANYGYTF
TRBJ1-2	TRBV30	-	-	TGTGCCTGGAGCCGGAGGACAAAGTATGGCTACACCTTC	CAWSRRTKYGYTF
TRBJ2-2	TRBV5-6	TRBD2	-	TGTGCCAGCGCGACTAGCGGGGGAACCGGGGAGCTGTTTTTT	CASATSGGTGELFF
TRBJ1-3	TRBV6-6	-	-	TGTGCCAGCAGTACGAACCGGGAGCTTGTGGGGCACACCATATATTTT	CASSTNRELVGHTIYF
TRBJ1-1	TRBV5-6	-	-	TGTGCCAGCAGCCGGACCGGGGCAACGGCTTTCTTT	CASSRTGATAFF
TRBJ2-5	TRBV7-2	-	few	TGTGCCAGCAGCCGGCACCCCAAAGAGACCCAGTACTTC	CASSRHPKETQYF
TRBJ1-5	TRBV6-6	-	-	TGTGCCAGCATTCCAGAAGTTAGCAATCAGCCCCAGCATTTT	CASIPEVSNQPQHF
TRBJ1-4	TRBV4-1	-	-	TGCGCCAGCAGCCAAGATTTCGGGGGGGTTGCTAATGAAAAACTGTTTTTT	CASSQDFGGVANEKLFF
TRBJ2-4	TRBV6-6	TRBD1	-	TGTGCCAGCAGATCCCGACAGGGGAGAATGAACATTCAGTACTTC	CASRSRQGRMNIQYF
TRBJ2-1	TRBV7-9	-	-	TGTGCCAGCAGCTCGGGACCAAGCTCCTACAATGAGCAGTTCTTC	CASSSGPSSYNEQFF
TRBJ2-5	TRBV15	-	-	TGTGCCACCAGCTCTCAGGGACGGGAGACCCAGTACTTC	CATSSQGRETQYF
TRBJ2-3	TRBV10-3	TRBD1	-	TGTGCCATCAGCCACTCCGACAGGGGCCAGGATACGCAGTATTTT	CAISHSDRGQDTQYF
TRBJ2-5	TRBV7-3	-	-	TGTGCCAGCAGACAGGGAAAAGAGACCCAGTACTTC	CASRQGKETQYF
TRBJ1-2	TRBV7-2	-	-	TGTGCCAGCAGCCCGGGCGGGGAGAACTATGGCTACACCTTC	CASSPGGENYGYTF
TRBJ2-1	TRBV5-4	-	-	TGTGCCAGCAGCTTGGGCCTAGCACCCAGCTCCTACAATGAGCAGTTCTTC	CASSLGLAPSSYNEQFF
TRBJ2-3	TRBV25-1	-	-	TGTGCCAGCAGGGGAGGCGGTAATACGCAGTATTTT	CASRGGGNTQYF
TRBJ2-7	TRBV18	-	-	TGTGCCAGCTCACCACGAACCGGGACCGAGAGCTACGAGCAGTACTTC	CASSPRTGTESYEQYF
TRBJ1-5	TRBV2	-	-	TGTGCCAGCACCTGGACGGATAGCAATCAGCCCCAGCATTTT	CASTWTDSNQPQHF
TRBJ2-3	TRBV5-1	-	few	TGCGCCAGCTATGAGGGAGACACAGATACGCAGTATTTT	CASYEGDTDTQYF
TRBJ1-2	TRBV18	TRBD1	-	TGTGCCAGCTCACCATCAGGGGGCGGCGGCTACACCTTC	CASSPSGGGGYTF
TRBJ2-1	TRBV29-1	TRBD1	once	TGCAGCGGGAAGACAGGGACCACCTACAATGAGCAGTTCTTC	CSGKTGTTYNEQFF
TRBJ1-1	TRBV19	TRBD1	-	TGTGCCAGTAGTGCAACAGGGGGGTCGACTGAAGCTTTCTTT	CASSATGGSTEAFF
TRBJ2-7	TRBV27	-	-	TGTGCCAGCAGTTATTACGGGGGCCACGAGCAGTACTTC	CASSYYGGHEQYF